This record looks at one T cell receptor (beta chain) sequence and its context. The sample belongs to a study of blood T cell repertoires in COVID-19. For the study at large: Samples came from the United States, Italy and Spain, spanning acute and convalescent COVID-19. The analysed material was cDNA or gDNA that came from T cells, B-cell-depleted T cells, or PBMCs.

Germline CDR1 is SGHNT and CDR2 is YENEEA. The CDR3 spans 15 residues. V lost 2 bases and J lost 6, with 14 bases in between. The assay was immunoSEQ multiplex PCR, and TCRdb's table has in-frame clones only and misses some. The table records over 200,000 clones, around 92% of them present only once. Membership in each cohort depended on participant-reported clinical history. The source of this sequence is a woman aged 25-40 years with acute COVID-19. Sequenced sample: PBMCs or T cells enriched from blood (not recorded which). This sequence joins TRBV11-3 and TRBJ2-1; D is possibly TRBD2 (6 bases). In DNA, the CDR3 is TGTGCCAGCAGCTTACCCGGGTCGGGGGTCAATGAGCAGTTCTTC. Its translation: CASSLPGSGVNEQFF.